The next 29 T cell receptor beta chains were all read from a single sample in a study of cytomegalovirus exposure and HLA in healthy donors. The PCR made use of 60 Vbeta and 13 Jbeta primers. Clones were read by immunoSEQ multiplex PCR, and TCRdb kept only the in-frame ones, dropping some. This sample yields approximately 190,000 clones, of which 55% to 75% are seen a single time; 2.6% belongs to the top ten. Sample: PBMCs. All receptors derive from a man aged 35-49 years in good health and CMV-seropositive.

The V call is TRBV7-6, the J call TRBJ2-3; maybe TRBD2 (6 bases). V was clipped by 4 bases and J by 2 bases, with 10 bases between them. This CDR3 has 14 amino acids. Per germline, CDR1 SGHVS and CDR2 FNYEAQ. The CDR3 loop is CASSSGLLTDTQYF. The CDR3 DNA is TGTGCCAGCAGCTCGGGACTTCTCACAGATACGCAGTATTTT. Supplemented by reference TRBV7-6 and TRBJ2-3, the full variable domain reads GAGVSQSPRYKVTKRGQDVALRCDPISGHVSLYWYRQALGQGPEFLTYFNYEAQQDKSGLPNDRFSAERPEGSISTLTIQRTEQRDSAMYRCASSSGLLTDTQYFGPGTRLTVL.

The chain recombines TRBV6-1 with TRBJ2-7; D gene unclear. Trimming shortened V by 4 bases and J by 3 bases, and 16 bases separated the two germline ends. From germline, CDR1 is MNHNS and CDR2 SASEGT. There are 15 residues in the CDR3. The CDR3 sequence is CASSVSGFSSYEQYF. The CDR3 bases are TGTGCCAGCAGTGTCTCGGGTTTCTCGAGCTACGAGCAGTACTTC.

The rearrangement links TRBV5-1 to TRBJ1-1; 9 nucleotides align to TRBD1. Germline trimming cut 4 bases from V and 4 bases from J; bases unmatched to any gene: 5. This CDR3 contains 14 residues. Per germline, CDR1 SGHRS and CDR2 YFSETQ. The DNA of the CDR3 is TGCGCCAGCAGCACAGGGGGCGCGGGCACTGAAGCTTTCTTT. It translates to CASSTGGAGTEAFF.

The V and J genes are TRBV6-1 and TRBJ2-5; D perhaps matches TRBD1 (5 bases). Looked up from germline, CDR1 is MNHNS and CDR2 is SASEGT. V lost 0 bases and J lost 4, with 6 bases in between. The CDR3 is made up of 13 amino acids. CDR3 nucleotides: TGTGCCAGCAGTGAAGCAGGGGCAGAGACCCAGTACTTC. This codes for CASSEAGAETQYF.

The V gene is TRBV4-2, the J gene TRBJ1-5; D might be TRBD1 (5 bases). This CDR3 contains 15 residues. The V end lost 1 base, the J end lost 7 bases, and 14 bases lay between the germline ends. Germline V gene data show CDR1 as LGHNA and CDR2 as YNFKEQ. The CDR3: CASSQVRDFGQPQHF. The CDR3 nucleotides read TGTGCCAGCAGCCAAGTCCGGGACTTTGGACAGCCCCAGCATTTT.

This clone was seen just once. The V call is TRBV5-4, the J call TRBJ2-5; 11 bases agree with TRBD2. Per germline, CDR1 SGHNT and CDR2 YYREEE (reference sequence). The CDR3 runs to 15 residues. The V and J ends lost 1 base and 2 bases, in that order; junction bases with no gene match: 1. The CDR3 DNA sequence: TGTGCCAGCAGCTTGACTAGCGGGAGACAAGAGACCCAGTACTTC. Translated: CASSLTSGRQETQYF.

This sequence joins TRBV5-6 and TRBJ1-2, with 8 bases fitting TRBD1. CDR1 is SGHDT and CDR2 is YYEEEE in the germline V gene. After removal of 4 bases from V and 3 bases from J, the junction contained 8 bases not matched to a gene. The CDR3 runs to 15 residues. CDR3 loop: CASSIGQGGYYGYTF. The CDR3 DNA sequence: TGTGCCAGCAGCATTGGACAGGGCGGATACTATGGCTACACCTTC.

The chain carries TRBV15 and TRBJ1-2; TRBD1 might be the D (5 bases). The germline CDR1 and CDR2 sequences are LNHNV and YYDKDF (reference sequence). V was trimmed by 5 bases and J by 4 bases, leaving 14 bases between them. The CDR3 sequence is 14 residues long. CDR3 loop: CATSQGSPSYGYTF. The CDR3 DNA reads as TGTGCCACCAGCCAGGGATCCCCTAGCTATGGCTACACCTTC.

The chain links TRBV19 to TRBJ2-6; D gene uncertain. V was shortened by 0 bases and J by 4 bases, with 10 bases between the two germline ends. Germline CDR1 LNHDA, CDR2 SQIVND (reference sequence). This CDR3 spans 16 amino acids. CDR3 protein: CASSIDERTGANVLTF. CDR3 DNA sequence: TGTGCCAGTAGTATAGATGAGCGTACCGGGGCCAACGTCCTGACTTTC. Together with reference TRBV19 and TRBJ2-6, the CDR3 gives the full variable domain: DGGITQSPKYLFRKEGQNVTLSCEQNLNHDAMYWYRQDPGQGLRLIYYSQIVNDFQKGDIAEGYSVSREKKESFPLTVTSAQKNPTAFYLCASSIDERTGANVLTFGAGSRLTVL.

This clone was seen a single time. The genes are TRBV5-6 and TRBJ1-1, with 12 bases that match TRBD1. V trimming: 3 bases; J trimming: 11 bases; junction bases outside the gene matches: 8. Germline V gene lookup returns CDR1 SGHDT and CDR2 YYEEEE. The CDR3 spans 14 residues. In nucleotides, the CDR3 is TGTGCCAGCAGCTGGGGACAGGGGGCAATTGAGGCTTTCTTT. Its protein is CASSWGQGAIEAFF.

The chain employs TRBV5-6 and TRBJ2-1, with 14 bases that match TRBD2. V was clipped by 4 bases and J by 10 bases; unmatched bases: 4. The CDR3 length is 14 residues. Germline CDR1 SGHDT, CDR2 YYEEEE. The CDR3 region has the DNA TGTGCCAGCAGCCCCAGGACTAGCGGGGGGGAGCAGTTCTTC. It encodes CASSPRTSGGEQFF.

The J gene is TRBJ2-1, the V gene TRBV7-9; D is perhaps TRBD2 (5 bases). Germline V CDR1 and CDR2: SEHNR, FQNEAQ (reference sequence). Trimming took off 5 bases at V and 9 bases at J, with 11 bases between the two ends. The CDR3 sequence is 12 residues long. CDR3 nucleotides: TGTGCCAGCAGCCTGGGGAGCTGTGAGCAGTTCTTC. Residues: CASSLGSCEQFF.

The chain uses TRBV29-1 and TRBJ1-2, with 12 bases identical to TRBD1. Germline V gene data show CDR1 as SQVTM and CDR2 as ANQGSEA. V was clipped by 6 bases and J by 2 bases; unmatched bases: 16. The CDR3 contains 18 residues. The CDR3 region is CSVLDDGTGGGRNYGYTF. The CDR3 DNA reads as TGCAGCGTCCTTGATGATGGGACAGGGGGCGGTCGGAACTATGGCTACACCTTC.

The chain joins TRBV27 to TRBJ2-7, with D tentatively TRBD2 (5 bases). The germline V and J ends were trimmed by 3 bases and 2 bases, with 11 bases remaining between them. This CDR3 has 14 amino acids. Germline V gene lookup returns CDR1 MNHEY and CDR2 SMNVEV (reference sequence). The CDR3 reads CASSFVGNAYEQYF. The CDR3 region has the DNA TGTGCCAGCAGTTTCGTCGGGAATGCCTACGAGCAGTACTTC.

The sample holds one count of this clone. The chain employs TRBV28 and TRBJ2-7; 10 bases fit TRBD1. The CDR3 has 13 amino acids. V shed 7 bases, J shed 4 bases, and the junction held 4 bases outside the gene matches. From germline, CDR1 is MDHEN and CDR2 SYDVKM. CDR3 sequence: CASIGTGEYEQYF. The CDR3 nucleotides are TGTGCCAGCATTGGGACAGGGGAATACGAGCAGTACTTC.

This chain links TRBV28 with TRBJ1-2, with TRBD1 as a possible D gene (6 bases). From germline, CDR1 is MDHEN and CDR2 SYDVKM. The CDR3 length is 14 residues. With 6 bases removed from V and 5 bases from J, the gap between germline ends came to 16 bases. CDR3 nucleotide sequence: TGTGCCAGCAGCTTCAGACAGGTCTATTATGGCTACACCTTC. Amino acids: CASSFRQVYYGYTF.

This chain joins TRBV7-6 and TRBJ2-3; 7 bases line up with TRBD1. The CDR3 is 12 residues long. The germline CDR1 and CDR2 sequences are SGHVS and FNYEAQ. Losses at the gene ends were 4 bases for V and 5 bases for J; bases not matched to a gene: 0. CDR3 DNA sequence: TGTGCCAGCAGCTGGACAGGAGATACGCAGTATTTT. This gives the protein CASSWTGDTQYF.

V and J are TRBV4-1 and TRBJ2-5; maybe TRBD1 (5 bases). V was cut by 0 bases and J by 4 bases, with 12 bases left in between. This CDR3 is 15 amino acids long. Germline V gene sequence: CDR1 MGHRA, CDR2 YSYEKL. The CDR3 reads CASSQDIGDGETQYF. DNA of the CDR3: TGCGCCAGCAGCCAAGATATAGGGGATGGAGAGACCCAGTACTTC.

The V call is TRBV5-1, the J call TRBJ2-6; TRBD2 might be the D (6 bases). V shed 0 bases and J shed 3 bases, with 13 bases lying between them. The CDR3 length is 17 residues. The germline V gene encodes CDR1 SGHRS and CDR2 YFSETQ. DNA of the CDR3: TGCGCCAGCAGCTTGGACTCCGGGGGAGGTGGGGCCAACGTCCTGACTTTC. Translated, it gives CASSLDSGGGGANVLTF.

The V and J genes are TRBV6-5 and TRBJ2-7; 7 nucleotides match TRBD1. V gave up 7 bases and J gave up 2 bases; unmatched junction bases: 11. The CDR3 covers 15 residues. The germline gives CDR1 MNHEY, CDR2 SVGAGI. In DNA form, the CDR3 reads TGTGCCAGCACACAGGGGCCCCTGAACACCTACGAGCAGTACTTC. It codes for CASTQGPLNTYEQYF.

The chain recombines TRBV5-6 with TRBJ2-1; TRBD1 might be the D (6 bases). Per the germline V gene, CDR1 is SGHDT and CDR2 is YYEEEE. This CDR3 has 15 residues. With 4 bases removed from V and 9 bases from J, the gap between germline ends came to 20 bases. CDR3 in amino acids: CASSLPRGGEGEQFF. The CDR3 coding sequence is TGTGCCAGCAGCCTCCCACGAGGGGGTGAAGGTGAGCAGTTCTTC.

J is TRBJ2-3 and V is TRBV19; 15 positions agree with TRBD2. The V segment lost 5 bases and the J segment 3 bases; nucleotides outside the gene matches: 3. Looked up from germline, CDR1 is LNHDA and CDR2 is SQIVND (reference sequence). This CDR3 is 16 amino acids long. The CDR3 DNA reads TGTGCCAGTAGTCCGGGACTAGCGGGGGGAACAGATACGCAGTATTTT. It translates to CASSPGLAGGTDTQYF.

The V call is TRBV7-2, the J call TRBJ2-2, with a weak D call TRBD1 (6 bases). In germline, CDR1 is SGHTA, CDR2 FQGNSA. There are 13 residues in the CDR3. The V end lost 8 bases, the J end lost 2 bases, and 9 bases lay between the germline ends. CDR3 residues: CASRTANTGELFF. The CDR3 DNA reads TGTGCCAGCCGGACAGCCAACACCGGGGAGCTGTTTTTT.

The rearrangement links TRBV5-1 to TRBJ2-5; 9 bases map to TRBD2. The junction had 5 bases not matched to a gene; V was cut back by 0 bases and J by 2 bases. Germline values: CDR1 SGHRS, CDR2 YFSETQ. CDR3 length: 16 residues. The CDR3 is CASSLERGAVQETQYF. DNA of the CDR3: TGCGCCAGCAGCTTGGAGCGGGGGGCCGTTCAAGAGACCCAGTACTTC.

This clone occurred a few times. This rearrangement joins TRBV6-6 to TRBJ1-1; D not resolved. The germline V and J ends were trimmed by 6 bases and 5 bases, with 13 bases remaining between them. This CDR3 has 13 amino acids. CDR1 and CDR2 from the germline V gene are MNHNY and SVGAGI (reference sequence). The chain's CDR3 is CASSLMEGTEAFF. In DNA, the CDR3 is TGTGCCAGCAGCTTGATGGAGGGAACTGAAGCTTTCTTT.

J is TRBJ1-2 and V is TRBV7-9; 9 nucleotides align to TRBD1. V lost 5 bases, J lost 3 bases, and 13 bases stayed unmatched. This CDR3 region has 17 residues. Germline CDR1 reads SEHNR; CDR2 reads FQNEAQ (reference sequence). CDR3 amino acids: CASSPGQGITSHYGYTF. CDR3 DNA: TGTGCCAGCAGCCCCGGACAGGGGATTACTTCACACTATGGCTACACCTTC.

The chain has TRBV5-1 and TRBJ1-2; TRBD1 is a possible D gene (6 bases). This CDR3 contains 16 residues. CDR1 SGHRS and CDR2 YFSETQ come from the germline V gene. Trimming removed 0 bases from V and 0 bases from J, with 12 bases in between. The chain's CDR3 is CASSLDRVTSNYGYTF. In nucleotides, the CDR3 is TGCGCCAGCAGCTTGGACAGGGTAACCTCTAACTATGGCTACACCTTC. Full variable domain (missing parts from reference TRBV5-1 and TRBJ1-2): KAGVTQTPRYLIKTRGQQVTLSCSPISGHRSVSWYQQTPGQGLQFLFEYFSETQRNKGNFPGRFSGRQFSNSRSEMNVSTLELGDSALYLCASSLDRVTSNYGYTFGSGTRLTVV.

V and J are TRBV7-2 and TRBJ1-3; D ambiguous. Germline-derived CDR1 and CDR2 are SGHTA and FQGNSA. The CDR3 has 13 residues. V was shortened by 8 bases and J by 0 bases, with 8 bases between the two germline ends. CDR3 DNA sequence: TGTGCCAGCCGATCAGGCTCTGGAAACACCATATATTTT. It encodes CASRSGSGNTIYF.

The chain carries TRBV12-5 and TRBJ2-7; 7 bases align to TRBD2. The length of the CDR3 is 16 residues. Germline V CDR1 and CDR2: LGHNT, FRNRAP. V shed 5 bases and J 9 bases; nucleotides not matched to a gene: 19. The CDR3 DNA follows: TGTGCTAGTGGTCCCCCCCTGGGAGGGAACTATCCGGCGCAGTACTTC. Its translation is CASGPPLGGNYPAQYF.